Following are 16 T cell receptor beta chains from one sample sequenced in a study of T-cell reconstitution after alpha-beta-depleted transplantation in children. The TCRbeta library incorporated unique molecular identifiers. TCRdb reprocessed the PCR reads with MiXCR, giving one entry per CDR3 protein. This table holds more than 200,000 distinct CDR3 sequences, under 8.5% found once. This specimen consisted of PBMCs, mostly from graft donor cells, obtained 360 days after TCRalphabeta/CD19-depleted stem cell transplant. The receptors originated from a male patient aged 2-9 years who had a stem cell transplant for acute myeloid leukemia, so the T cells may come from the graft donor.

The chain has TRBV18 and TRBJ2-1; 11 nucleotides agree with TRBD1. This CDR3 is 16 amino acids long. Trimming at V came to 2 bases and at J to 4 bases, leaving 4 bases not matched to a gene. Germline loops: CDR1 KGHSH, CDR2 LQKENI. The CDR3 protein is CASSPGGQGAYNEQFF. The DNA of the CDR3 is TGTGCCAGCTCACCAGGCGGACAGGGGGCGTACAATGAGCAGTTCTTC. The whole variable domain, remainder taken from reference TRBV18 and TRBJ2-1, is NAGVMQNPRHLVRRRGQEARLRCSPMKGHSHVYWYRQLPEEGLKFMVYLQKENIIDESGMPKERFSAEFPKEGPSILRIQQVVRGDSAAYFCASSPGGQGAYNEQFFGPGTRLTVL.

This chain connects TRBV14 to TRBJ2-3; tentatively, D is TRBD1 or TRBD2 (7 bases each). This CDR3 is 16 amino acids long. V gave up 3 bases and J gave up 4 bases, with 17 bases separating them. CDR1 and CDR2 from the germline V gene are SGHDN and FVKESK. This CDR3 reads CASSHRQGGFSDTQYF. The CDR3, as DNA: TGTGCCAGCAGCCACCGACAGGGAGGGTTCTCAGATACGCAGTATTTT.

The CDR3: CASSQTGGALTDTQYF. CDR3 coding DNA: TGTGCCAGCAGCCAGACCGGGGGGGCCCTGACAGATACGCAGTATTTT. The rearrangement joins TRBV4-2 to TRBJ2-3; TRBD2 matches at 8 bases. Germline CDR1 reads LGHNA; CDR2 reads YNFKEQ. The CDR3 runs 16 residues. V lost 3 bases and J lost 3; bases outside the gene matches: 8.

This clonotype was recorded a few times. The V and J genes are TRBV18 and TRBJ2-3, with D perhaps matching TRBD1 or TRBD2 (5 bases each). The CDR3 is 13 residues long. In germline, CDR1 is KGHSH, CDR2 LQKENI. Deletions cut 6 bases from V and 2 bases from J, with 9 bases between. The CDR3 region has the DNA TGTGCCAGCTCGGTGGGGGACACAGATACGCAGTATTTT. Protein: CASSVGDTDTQYF.

This clonotype turned up a few times. The V call is TRBV20-1, the J call TRBJ2-1; TRBD1 agrees at 8 bases. The germline CDR1 and CDR2 sequences are DFQATT and SNEGSKA (reference sequence). V gave up 6 bases and J gave up 0 bases; unmatched junction bases: 7. This CDR3 has 15 amino acids. As DNA, the CDR3 is TGCAGTGCCGGGACAGGCCGAAGCTCCTACAATGAGCAGTTCTTC. It is translated as CSAGTGRSSYNEQFF.

The chain recombines TRBV29-1 with TRBJ2-7; 12 nucleotides line up with TRBD1. Trimming removed 7 bases from V and 2 bases from J; junction bases left unmatched: 3. Germline V CDR1 and CDR2: SQVTM, ANQGSEA. The CDR3 loop spans 13 amino acids. CDR3 protein: CSARDRGPYEQYF. The CDR3 bases are TGCAGCGCAAGGGACAGGGGGCCCTACGAGCAGTACTTC.

In its sample, this clonotype was seen many times. The CDR3 reads CASSLRGPRGLRTNTGELFF. The CDR3 bases are TGTGCCAGCAGTTTAAGGGGCCCTCGAGGGTTACGAACGAACACCGGGGAGCTGTTTTTT. The chain combines TRBV12-3 or TRBV12-4 with TRBJ2-2; D is tentatively TRBD1 or TRBD2 (5 bases each). This CDR3 comprises 20 residues. Trimming took off 2 bases at V and 0 bases at J, with 22 bases between the two ends.

This clonotype was detected ten times or more. This chain joins TRBV29-1 and TRBJ2-1; TRBD2 aligns across 11 bases. J was trimmed by 4 bases and V by 4 bases; bases with no gene match: 3. From germline, CDR1 is SQVTM and CDR2 ANQGSEA. This CDR3 is built from 14 residues. The CDR3 loop reads CSVGGLAGYNEQFF. The CDR3 region has the DNA TGCAGCGTTGGAGGACTAGCGGGTTACAATGAGCAGTTCTTC.

Details on this clonotype: It may be a read error: a sequence one base away is much more abundant. V and J are TRBV20-1 and TRBJ2-1; 8 nucleotides match TRBD2. This CDR3 is 14 amino acids long. Germline CDR1 reads DFQATT; CDR2 reads SNEGSKA (reference sequence). V lost 3 bases to trimming and J lost 4 bases; unmatched junction nucleotides: 5. The CDR3 spells CSASGRVGYNEQFF. The CDR3 nucleotides read TGCAGTGCTAGCGGGAGGGTGGGGTACAATGAGCAGTTCTTC.

In this sample, this clonotype turned up a few times. The rearrangement joins TRBV5-6 to TRBJ2-2, with D perhaps TRBD2 (5 bases). The CDR3 totals 15 residues. V lost 2 bases, J lost 7 bases, and 15 bases lay in between. Germline assignment: CDR1 SGHDT and CDR2 YYEEEE. CDR3 sequence (DNA): TGTGCCAGCAGCTTCCTTGGGAGTGGAAGCGGGGAGCTGTTTTTT. It codes for CASSFLGSGSGELFF.

V gene TRBV7-3 combines with J gene TRBJ2-6; D gene unclear. Germline values: CDR1 SGHTA, CDR2 FQGTGA. Trimming took off 1 base at V and 4 bases at J, with 11 bases between the two ends. The CDR3 covers 16 residues. CDR3 in DNA: TGTGCCAGCAGCTTAAGACAATCTGACGGGGCCAACGTCCTGACTTTC. It specifies CASSLRQSDGANVLTF.

The chain couples TRBV4-2 to TRBJ2-5, with D perhaps matching TRBD2 (5 bases). V was cut by 2 bases and J by 2 bases, with 18 bases left in between. The CDR3 runs 17 residues. Germline CDR1 is LGHNA and CDR2 is YNFKEQ. In DNA form, the CDR3 reads TGTGCCAGCAGCCAAATCCCGAGCGGCCACCGACAAGAGACCCAGTACTTC. Encoded protein: CASSQIPSGHRQETQYF.

At least ten counts were recorded for this clonotype. The gene calls are TRBV5-1 and TRBJ2-7; 7 bases map to TRBD1. The CDR3 is 13 residues long. Germline V gene sequence: CDR1 SGHRS, CDR2 YFSETQ. Germline trimming cut 2 bases from V and 2 bases from J; bases unmatched to any gene: 1. The CDR3 region is CASSFDRAYEQYF. In nucleotides, the CDR3 is TGCGCCAGCAGCTTCGACAGGGCCTACGAGCAGTACTTC.

This clonotype appeared many times. This sequence joins TRBV20-1 and TRBJ2-3; TRBD2 matches 8 bases. Germline values: CDR1 DFQATT, CDR2 SNEGSKA (reference sequence). The CDR3 has 18 residues. V gave up 5 bases and J gave up 3 bases; unmatched junction bases: 19. CDR3 nucleotide sequence: TGCAGTGCTTCCCGGGGGGCGGGGGGCCATGTTAAAACAGATACGCAGTATTTT. This translates into CSASRGAGGHVKTDTQYF.

The chain couples TRBV7-9 to TRBJ2-2; tentatively, D is TRBD2 (5 bases). Trimming took 5 bases from V and 5 from J, leaving 21 bases between them. This CDR3 is 17 amino acids long. Germline V lookup: CDR1 SEHNR, CDR2 FQNEAQ (reference sequence). The chain's CDR3 is CASSPRILPGVTGELFF. DNA of the CDR3: TGTGCCAGCAGCCCCAGGATTCTCCCCGGGGTGACCGGGGAGCTGTTTTTT.

This chain connects TRBV5-1 to TRBJ2-3, with 13 positions matching TRBD2. J was trimmed by 6 bases and V by 0 bases; bases with no gene match: 13. Germline V CDR1 and CDR2: SGHRS, YFSETQ. This CDR3 region has 19 residues. DNA of the CDR3: TGCGCCAGCAGCTTGGTTGACCTACTAGCGGGGGGGGCCACCGATACGCAGTATTTT. Translated: CASSLVDLLAGGATDTQYF.